The clone carrying this TCR beta chain appeared a few times. This sample is drawn from a study of blood T cell repertoires in COVID-19. Clones were read by immunoSEQ multiplex PCR, and TCRdb kept only the in-frame ones, dropping some. The repertoire has under 150,000 clones, over 75% of them found once; the top ten carry 8.5% to 10%. This CDR3 comprises 17 residues. CDR1 is SGHKS, CDR2 YYEKEE, per germline (reference sequence). Trimming took 4 bases from V and 1 from J; bases not matched to a gene: 8. The TCR originated in a man aged 35-49 years with active or convalescent COVID-19. The chain couples TRBV5-5 to TRBJ2-2; 9 bases fit TRBD2. Source material: peripheral blood. The CDR3 protein is CASSRTGLAGNTGELFF. In DNA form, the CDR3 reads TGTGCCAGCAGCCGAACGGGACTAGCCGGGAACACCGGGGAGCTGTTTTTT.